Given below is one TCR beta chain in context. Its antigen is unidentified. The sample belongs to a study of CXCR3-negative and CXCR3-positive naive CD8 T cells. The study's findings and limits: Fresh PBMCs went into most assays, and CXCR3 expression partly declined after cryopreservation. The TRB CDR3s that CXCR3-positive naive cells carried were more hydrophobic than those of CXCR3-negative naive cells. Diversity in memory CD8+ cells fell much lower than the comparably high levels seen in both naive subsets.

Naivety in CD8+ T cells corresponded to a CD45RO-CCR7+CD27+CD95- phenotype. Researchers prepared the TRB cDNA libraries using 5' RACE with UMI labels. From its re-call of the 5' RACE reads, TCRdb lists each CDR3 protein once, without DNA. There are some 150,000 distinct CDR3 sequences in the sample, with 0.25% to 0.3% held by the top ten. The receptor's source is a human donor in good health. Some clones in this sample may be carry-over from other donors' samples. The sequenced material came from naive CXCR3+ CD8+ T cells from blood. The subset: CD45RO-CCR7+CD27+CD95- naive CD8+ T cells expressing CXCR3 (TNR3+).

CDR3 sequence reads: CASSLNPYSYEQYF. This sequence joins TRBV12-3 or TRBV12-4 and TRBJ2-7; there is no DNA to check the TCRdb D call of TRBD1. This CDR3 contains 14 residues.